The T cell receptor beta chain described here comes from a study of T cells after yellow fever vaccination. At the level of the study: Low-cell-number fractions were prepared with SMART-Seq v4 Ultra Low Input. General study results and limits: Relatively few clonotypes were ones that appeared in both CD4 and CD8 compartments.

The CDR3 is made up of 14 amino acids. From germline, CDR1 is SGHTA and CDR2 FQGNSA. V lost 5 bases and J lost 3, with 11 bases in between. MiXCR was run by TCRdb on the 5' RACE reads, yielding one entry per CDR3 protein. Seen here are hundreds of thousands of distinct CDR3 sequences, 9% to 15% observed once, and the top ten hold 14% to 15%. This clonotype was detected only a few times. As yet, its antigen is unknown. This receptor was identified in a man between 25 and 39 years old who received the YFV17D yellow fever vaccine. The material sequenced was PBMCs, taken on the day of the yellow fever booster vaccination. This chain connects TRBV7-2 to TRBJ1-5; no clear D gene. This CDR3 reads CASSDRVLNQPQHF. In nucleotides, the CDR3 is TGTGCCAGCAGCGACCGGGTCCTCAATCAGCCCCAGCATTTT. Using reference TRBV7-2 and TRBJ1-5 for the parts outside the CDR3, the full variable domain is GAGVSQSPSNKVTEKGKDVELRCDPISGHTALYWYRQSLGQGLEFLIYFQGNSAPDKSGLPSDRFSAERTGGSVSTLTIQRTQQEDSAVYLCASSDRVLNQPQHFGDGTRLSIL.